One sample yielded the 32 T cell receptor beta chains listed below, sequenced in a study of prognosis after radiotherapy for stage I lung cancer. Two-round multiplex PCR on genomic DNA was the method by which TCR beta CDR3 was amplified. The authors ran first-round PCR with primers specific to each TRBV and TRBJ gene. TCRdb ran MiXCR on the multiplex PCR reads and lists one entry per CDR3 protein. This sample has 20,000 to 25,000 distinct CDR3 sequences, with about 40% found just once. The input for sequencing was PBMCs, taken before or after stereotactic body radiation therapy (not recorded which). The receptors originated from a donor at least 50 years old with non-small cell lung cancer.

This clonotype appeared many times. The chain has TRBV4-1 and TRBJ2-2, with D perhaps TRBD1 (8 bases). V gave up 0 bases and J gave up 4 bases, with 27 bases separating them. The length of the CDR3 is 21 residues. CDR1 is MGHRA and CDR2 is YSYEKL in the germline V gene. Here the CDR3 DNA reads TGCGCCAGCAGCCAAGATGTTATAGGACAGGGCGGACTAGTTTCCACCGGGGAGCTGTTTTTT. Translating it yields CASSQDVIGQGGLVSTGELFF.

In this sample, this clonotype turned up once. CDR3 in DNA: TGTGCCAGCAGCTCCTTAAGGATCTACGAGCAGTACTTC. It yields the protein CASSSLRIYEQYF. This chain links TRBV7-9 with TRBJ2-7; no reliable D call. Trimming shortened V by 4 bases and J by 3 bases, and 10 bases separated the two germline ends. This CDR3 is built from 13 residues. The germline V gene has CDR1 SEHNR and CDR2 FQNEAQ (reference sequence).

The CDR3 protein is CASSIRSTSDTQYF. CDR3 nucleotide sequence: TGTGCCAGTAGTATTCGCTCAACCTCAGATACGCAGTATTTT. J is TRBJ2-3 and V is TRBV19; D unclear. Germline CDR1 reads LNHDA; CDR2 reads SQIVND (reference sequence). The V gene lost 3 bases and the J gene lost 4 bases, with 11 bases spanning the gap. The CDR3 spans 14 residues.

The chain uses TRBV7-3 and TRBJ2-5; 9 bases map to TRBD2. The length of the CDR3 is 17 residues. The junction had 18 bases not matched to a gene; V was cut back by 5 bases and J by 8 bases. Germline V gene sequence: CDR1 SGHTA, CDR2 FQGTGA. CDR3 DNA sequence: TGTGCCAGCAGCCCGGCTGGCGGGAGGGCCCCTTGGTATACCCAGTACTTC. Translating it yields CASSPAGGRAPWYTQYF.

This chain uses TRBV2 with TRBJ1-1; D unclear. Trimming shortened V by 3 bases and J by 2 bases, and 7 bases separated the two germline ends. Germline V lookup: CDR1 SNHLY, CDR2 FYNNEI. The CDR3 loop spans 13 amino acids. For the CDR3, the DNA is TGTGCCAGCAGTGATCGGACCAACACTGAAGCTTTCTTT. It is translated as CASSDRTNTEAFF.

There are a few counts of this clonotype. Since a far larger clone is one base different, this is likely a read error. The J gene is TRBJ2-3, the V gene TRBV6-1, with 7 bases identical to TRBD2. J was trimmed by 4 bases and V by 2 bases; bases with no gene match: 18. The CDR3 loop spans 19 amino acids. Germline V gene sequence: CDR1 MNHNS, CDR2 SASEGT. In DNA, the CDR3 is TGTGCCAGCAGTGAAAGACTGGGAGATCTATCGGGAGGAGCAGATACGCAGTATTTT. It translates to CASSERLGDLSGGADTQYF.

Remarks on this clonotype: This sequence may be a read error, since a much larger clone differs from it by one base. The V call is TRBV6-2 or TRBV6-3, the J call TRBJ2-2, with D perhaps given as TRBD1 or TRBD2 (7 bases each). Trimming took off 7 bases at V and 6 bases at J, with 21 bases between the two ends. Germline V lookup: CDR1 MNHEY, CDR2 SVGEGT. This CDR3 is 16 amino acids long. CDR3: CASIRAQGGSAGELFF. The CDR3 nucleotides read TGTGCCAGCATCCGAGCCCAGGGGGGGTCGGCCGGGGAGCTGTTTTTT.

Concerning this clonotype: One junction end does not reproduce the germline sequence, and a read error may be involved. The chain recombines TRBV2 with TRBJ1-5, with a tentative D call TRBD1 (6 bases). This CDR3 region has 13 residues. Germline V CDR1 and CDR2: SNHLY, FYNNEI. The CDR3: CASSPRGDQTQHF. CDR3 nucleotides: TGTGCCAGCAGCCCCAGGGGTGATCAGACCCAGCATTTT.

A note on this clonotype: This may be a read error, as it is one base from a much larger clone. This chain connects TRBV15 to TRBJ2-5, with D unclear. Trimming left V 2 bases short and J 5 bases short, with 9 bases between. Germline values: CDR1 LNHNV, CDR2 YYDKDF (reference sequence). The CDR3 is 13 amino acids. The CDR3 protein is CATSRYQRETQYF. CDR3 DNA: TGTGCCACCAGCAGATATCAGAGGGAGACCCAGTACTTC.

As concerns this clonotype: A much larger clone differs from this one at a single base, so this may be a read error. The chain employs TRBV20-1 and TRBJ2-3, with D perhaps matching TRBD2 (6 bases). Germline V gene lookup returns CDR1 DFQATT and CDR2 SNEGSKA (reference sequence). Trimming cost V 2 bases and J 2 bases, with 14 bases left between them. The CDR3 contains 15 residues. The CDR3 DNA sequence: TGCAGTGCTAGATCGGGCGGGAAGGACACAGATACGCAGTATTTT. Residues: CSARSGGKDTDTQYF.

The rearrangement uses TRBV6-2 or TRBV6-3 and TRBJ1-2; the D gene is possibly TRBD1 (5 bases). V was clipped by 6 bases and J by 5 bases, with 19 bases between them. Germline V lookup: CDR1 MNHEY, CDR2 SVGEGT. There are 15 residues in the CDR3. CDR3 DNA sequence: TGTGCCAGCAGGATTAGAAACCAGGGAGAATATGGCTACACCTTC. Translation gives CASRIRNQGEYGYTF.

This clonotype was observed a single time. This chain links TRBV11-2 with TRBJ1-2; perhaps TRBD1 as D (5 bases). This CDR3 is 16 amino acids long. Trimming shortened V by 0 bases and J by 4 bases, and 15 bases separated the two germline ends. Germline lookup yields CDR1 SGHAT and CDR2 FQNNGV. The CDR3 DNA is TGTGCCAGCAGCTTAGAGTTGTCCGGGGACGCCTATGGCTACACCTTC. Translated, it gives CASSLELSGDAYGYTF. Using reference TRBV11-2 and TRBJ1-2 for the parts outside the CDR3, the full variable domain is EAGVAQSPRYKIIEKRQSVAFWCNPISGHATLYWYQQILGQGPKLLIQFQNNGVVDDSQLPKDRFSAERLKGVDSTLKIQPAKLEDSAVYLCASSLELSGDAYGYTFGSGTRLTVV.

The sample holds many counts of this clonotype. V is TRBV18 and J is TRBJ2-1; the D call may be TRBD1 or TRBD2 (5 bases each). V lost 1 base, J lost 9 bases, and 13 bases lay in between. Germline V gives CDR1 KGHSH, CDR2 LQKENI. The CDR3 extends over 14 amino acids. The CDR3, as DNA: TGTGCCAGCTCACCACTAATGAGGGGCGTTGAGCAGTTCTTC. Amino acid sequence: CASSPLMRGVEQFF.

This clonotype was counted many times. V and J are TRBV14 and TRBJ2-3; D not resolved. The CDR3 is 12 residues long. Germline V gene sequence: CDR1 SGHDN, CDR2 FVKESK. The V gene lost 5 bases and the J gene lost 0 bases, with 3 bases spanning the gap. The CDR3 sequence is CASSISTDTQYF. The CDR3, as DNA: TGTGCCAGCAGCATCAGCACAGATACGCAGTATTTT. The variable domain in full, completed from reference TRBV14 and TRBJ2-3, reads EAGVTQFPSHSVIEKGQTVTLRCDPISGHDNLYWYRRVMGKEIKFLLHFVKESKQDESGMPNNRFLAERTGGTYSTLKVQPAELEDSGVYFCASSISTDTQYFGPGTRLTVL.

This clonotype has at least ten counts. The genes are TRBV4-1 and TRBJ2-3; D remains unclear. V was pared by 0 bases and J by 12 bases, with 22 bases between. This CDR3 spans 16 amino acids. Looked up from germline, CDR1 is MGHRA and CDR2 is YSYEKL. The CDR3 is CASSQDSMTGPTTQYF. The CDR3 nucleotides are TGCGCCAGCAGCCAAGATTCGATGACCGGGCCCACCACTCAGTATTTT.

J is TRBJ2-2 and V is TRBV5-1; a weak D match, TRBD1 (5 bases). In germline, CDR1 is SGHRS, CDR2 YFSETQ. CDR3 length equals 17 residues. Trimming left V 3 bases short and J 1 base short, with 16 bases between. The CDR3 region has the DNA TGCGCCAGCAGCTCCCTCCCCTCTGGACAGAACACCGGGGAGCTGTTTTTT. Residues: CASSSLPSGQNTGELFF.

This clonotype came up once. This likely stems from a read error, as it lies one base from a far larger clone. This chain connects TRBV6-9 to TRBJ2-7, with D perhaps matching TRBD2 (6 bases). Trimming removed 3 bases at V and 5 bases at J, with 20 bases between. The CDR3 contains 16 residues. CDR1 is MNHGY, CDR2 SVAAGI, per germline. The CDR3 loop is CASSYRATRGRNEQYF. Written as DNA, the CDR3 is TGTGCCAGCAGTTACAGGGCGACTAGAGGGAGGAACGAGCAGTACTTC.

The V gene is TRBV6-1, the J gene TRBJ2-3; unclear D gene. Germline V gene lookup returns CDR1 MNHNS and CDR2 SASEGT. This CDR3 has 14 amino acids. Trimming left V 5 bases short and J 4 bases short, with 13 bases between. The CDR3 sequence is CASSPTTGPDTQYF. In DNA form, the CDR3 reads TGTGCCAGCAGTCCGACCACTGGACCAGATACGCAGTATTTT.

The rearrangement uses TRBV6-2 or TRBV6-3 and TRBJ2-6; D may be TRBD1 (6 bases). The CDR3 contains 14 residues. Trimming removed 5 bases at V and 8 bases at J, with 13 bases between. Germline CDR1 reads MNHEY; CDR2 reads SVGEGT. The CDR3 is CASSTGSWSNVLTF. The CDR3 DNA follows: TGTGCCAGCAGTACAGGGTCCTGGTCCAACGTCCTGACTTTC.

Regarding this clonotype: This sequence is one base from a far larger clone and is likely a read error. The chain combines TRBV7-9 with TRBJ2-3; 9 bases match TRBD2. The CDR3 is 15 residues long. V lost 1 base to trimming and J lost 7 bases; unmatched junction nucleotides: 6. Germline V CDR1 and CDR2: SEHNR, FQNEAQ (reference sequence). The CDR3, as DNA: TGTGCCAGCAGCTTAGGACTAGCGGCTTCATATACGCAGTATTTT. This codes for CASSLGLAASYTQYF. Based on the CDR3 plus reference TRBV7-9 and TRBJ2-3, the full variable domain is DTGVSQNPRHKITKRGQNVTFRCDPISEHNRLYWYRQTLGQGPEFLTYFQNEAQLEKSRLLSDRFSAERPKGSFSTLEIQRTEQGDSAMYLCASSLGLAASYTQYFGPGTRLTVL.

In its sample, this clonotype was seen many times. The chain combines TRBV28 with TRBJ1-2; D call uncertain. The CDR3 runs 13 residues. Germline CDR1 and CDR2: MDHEN and SYDVKM. Trimming left V 5 bases short and J 9 bases short, with 16 bases between. The CDR3 DNA is TGTGCCAGCAGTCCTCCCGGGCGTGTAAGCTACACCTTC. Amino acid sequence: CASSPPGRVSYTF.

This rearrangement joins TRBV11-2 to TRBJ2-7; 7 positions match TRBD2. V was clipped by 3 bases and J by 4 bases; unmatched bases: 12. CDR1 is SGHAT, CDR2 FQNNGV, per germline. This CDR3 has 16 residues. This CDR3 reads CASSFSTWGGTYEQYF. The CDR3 DNA reads as TGTGCCAGCAGCTTCAGTACCTGGGGAGGGACGTACGAGCAGTACTTC.

This clonotype was recorded at least ten times. The chain couples TRBV18 to TRBJ1-4; D not certain. Trimming took off 4 bases at V and 0 bases at J, with 12 bases between the two ends. The CDR3 covers 16 residues. Per the germline V gene, CDR1 is KGHSH and CDR2 is LQKENI. The CDR3 reads CASSRDSKTTNEKLFF. The DNA of the CDR3 is TGTGCCAGCTCACGGGATTCGAAGACAACTAATGAAAAACTGTTTTTT. Based on the CDR3 plus reference TRBV18 and TRBJ1-4, the full variable domain is NAGVMQNPRHLVRRRGQEARLRCSPMKGHSHVYWYRQLPEEGLKFMVYLQKENIIDESGMPKERFSAEFPKEGPSILRIQQVVRGDSAAYFCASSRDSKTTNEKLFFGSGTQLSVL.

This clonotype is classed as medium-sized. The J gene is TRBJ2-7, the V gene TRBV11-3, with D hard to call. From germline, CDR1 is SGHNT and CDR2 YENEEA. Trimming shortened V by 0 bases and J by 6 bases, and 9 bases separated the two germline ends. The CDR3 extends over 13 amino acids. CDR3 loop: CASSLEALGEQYF. In DNA form, the CDR3 reads TGTGCCAGCAGCTTAGAGGCCCTAGGCGAGCAGTACTTC.

The gene calls are TRBV6-1 and TRBJ1-5; 7 bases align to TRBD1. Germline CDR1 is MNHNS and CDR2 is SASEGT. CDR3 length: 14 residues. V dropped 8 bases and J dropped 4; count of bases not matched to a gene: 8. CDR3 protein: CASLLSGGNQPQHF. Written as DNA, the CDR3 is TGTGCCAGCCTCTTGTCAGGGGGTAATCAGCCCCAGCATTTT.

The table lists this clonotype with many counts. V usage is TRBV9 and J usage is TRBJ2-1; D could derive from TRBD1 or TRBD2 (5 bases each). Trimming shortened V by 4 bases and J by 7 bases, and 15 bases separated the two germline ends. The length of the CDR3 is 14 residues. Germline lookup yields CDR1 SGDLS and CDR2 YYNGEE. In nucleotides, the CDR3 is TGTGCCAGCAGCCAGAGGGACCGAGGGAATGAGCAGTTCTTC. It is translated as CASSQRDRGNEQFF.

Note on this clonotype: A much larger clone differs by one base, so this may be a read error. The chain carries TRBV10-3 and TRBJ2-7; unclear D gene. Germline CDR1 ENHRY, CDR2 SYGVKD. The CDR3 is made up of 12 amino acids. Trimming pared 4 bases from V and 5 bases from J, leaving 9 bases between. The CDR3 DNA sequence: TGTGCCATCAGTGTCTACCTCGACGAGCAGTACTTC. Protein sequence: CAISVYLDEQYF.

The table lists this clonotype with a few counts. This may come from a read error, since a much larger clone is one base off. The rearrangement joins TRBV29-1 to TRBJ2-7; 11 bases agree with TRBD2. Germline lookup yields CDR1 SQVTM and CDR2 ANQGSEA. CDR3 length equals 13 residues. The CDR3 DNA is TGCAGCGCCGGGACTAGCGGTTCCTACGGGCAGTACTTC. It yields the protein CSAGTSGSYGQYF.

This clonotype was detected a few times. A much larger clonotype is one base distant, so this may be a read error. The chain is built from TRBV10-3 and TRBJ2-7; 8 nucleotides agree with TRBD1. The germline gives CDR1 ENHRY, CDR2 SYGVKD. This CDR3 contains 11 residues. V lost 6 bases and J lost 11; bases outside the gene matches: 6. The CDR3 sequence: CAIRETGVKYF. The CDR3 DNA sequence: TGTGCCATCAGGGAGACAGGGGTCAAGTACTTC.

The chain employs TRBV24-1 and TRBJ2-3; TRBD2 aligns across 7 bases. Germline V gene data show CDR1 as KGHDR and CDR2 as SFDVKD. The CDR3 has 21 residues. The V and J ends lost 3 bases and 0 bases, in that order; junction bases with no gene match: 20. The CDR3 bases are TGTGCCACCAGTGATCTAGGACTAGTGGGAGGCCTTGCCCATAGCACAGATACGCAGTATTTT. It is translated as CATSDLGLVGGLAHSTDTQYF.

The sample holds many counts of this clonotype. This chain joins TRBV24-1 and TRBJ2-5, with TRBD2 identical over 7 bases. J was trimmed by 2 bases and V by 1 base; bases with no gene match: 6. The germline V gene has CDR1 KGHDR and CDR2 SFDVKD. The CDR3 spans 16 residues. Here the CDR3 reads CATSDFAGVGQETQYF. The CDR3 DNA sequence: TGTGCCACCAGTGATTTTGCGGGAGTGGGTCAAGAGACCCAGTACTTC.

This chain uses TRBV12-3 or TRBV12-4 with TRBJ2-3; TRBD2 is a possible D gene (5 bases). V was trimmed by 5 bases and J by 0 bases, leaving 15 bases between them. The CDR3 is made up of 16 amino acids. CDR3 residues: CASSPRRIISTDTQYF. The DNA of the CDR3 is TGTGCCAGCAGTCCAAGGAGGATAATTAGCACAGATACGCAGTATTTT.